The 19 T cell receptor beta chains presented below share a single source sample, sequenced in a study of cytomegalovirus exposure and HLA in healthy donors. Primers included in the PCR were 60 Vbeta and 13 Jbeta primers. Sequenced by immunoSEQ multiplex PCR; TCRdb stores in-frame clones only, minus some. The data show some 200,000 clones, 83% seen once. The sample was PBMCs. Receptor source: a girl between 10 and 17 years old in good health and CMV-seronegative.

This clone has only one observation. The chain joins TRBV19 to TRBJ1-2; 9 bases are a match to TRBD1. CDR3 size: 17 residues. With V trimmed by 7 bases and J by 0 bases, 12 bases remained unmatched. CDR1 and CDR2 (germline): LNHDA, SQIVND (reference sequence). The CDR3 protein is CASTPRTGAYPNYGYTF. The CDR3, as DNA: TGTGCCAGTACCCCAAGGACAGGGGCCTACCCTAACTATGGCTACACCTTC.

This chain connects TRBV5-1 to TRBJ1-2; tentative D call: TRBD1 (5 bases). The CDR3 loop spans 13 amino acids. Per the germline V gene, CDR1 is SGHRS and CDR2 is YFSETQ. Deletions cut 2 bases from V and 5 bases from J, with 10 bases between. CDR3 nucleotides: TGCGCCAGCAGCTTAGCCGGGGGTTATGGCTACACCTTC. It translates to CASSLAGGYGYTF.

The chain employs TRBV29-1 and TRBJ1-2, with 7 bases that match TRBD1. V trimming: 4 bases; J trimming: 1 base; junction bases outside the gene matches: 3. The CDR3 is made up of 13 amino acids. Germline V lookup: CDR1 SQVTM, CDR2 ANQGSEA. CDR3 nucleotides: TGCAGCGTTGCGGGACAGCATAACTATGGCTACACCTTC. Its translation is CSVAGQHNYGYTF. Full variable domain (outside the CDR3, taken from reference TRBV29-1 and TRBJ1-2): SAVISQKPSRDICQRGTSLTIQCQVDSQVTMMFWYRQQPGQSLTLIATANQGSEATYESGFVIDKFPISRPNLTFSTLTVSNMSPEDSSIYLCSVAGQHNYGYTFGSGTRLTVV.

This chain links TRBV7-9 with TRBJ1-2; possibly TRBD1 for D (6 bases). The V and J ends lost 5 bases and 4 bases respectively, with 20 bases between them. The CDR3 is made up of 16 amino acids. Germline assignment: CDR1 SEHNR and CDR2 FQNEAQ (reference sequence). DNA of the CDR3: TGTGCCAGCAGCAACGCTCAGGGGTCCCATCCCTATGGCTACACCTTC. It yields the protein CASSNAQGSHPYGYTF.

The genes are TRBV7-7 and TRBJ1-4, with 8 bases fitting TRBD1. Germline CDR1 and CDR2: SSHAT and FNYEAQ (reference sequence). Trimming took 5 bases from V and 3 from J; bases not matched to a gene: 8. This CDR3 has 16 residues. The CDR3 DNA follows: TGTGCCAGCAGCCTGGACAGGGTGCAATCTAATGAAAAACTGTTTTTT. Translation gives CASSLDRVQSNEKLFF.

V usage is TRBV2 and J usage is TRBJ2-5, with D possibly TRBD2 on 6 matching bases. The last part of the DNA fits TRBJ2-7 better; the J call may be wrong. Germline values: CDR1 SNHLY, CDR2 FYNNEI. CDR3 size: 13 residues. The CDR3 bases are TGTGCCAGCAGCCGGGACTTATCCTACGAGCAGTACTTC. It codes for CASSRDLSYEQYF.

The J gene is TRBJ1-4, the V gene TRBV7-6; D unclear. Germline V gene data show CDR1 as SGHVS and CDR2 as FNYEAQ. Trimming removed 5 bases from V and 7 bases from J, with 20 bases in between. This CDR3 has 16 residues. CDR3 coding DNA: TGTGCCAGCAGCCCGGGCCTGTGGAGGGAGGGTGAAAAACTGTTTTTT. Translated, it gives CASSPGLWREGEKLFF. The whole variable domain, remainder taken from reference TRBV7-6 and TRBJ1-4, is GAGVSQSPRYKVTKRGQDVALRCDPISGHVSLYWYRQALGQGPEFLTYFNYEAQQDKSGLPNDRFSAERPEGSISTLTIQRTEQRDSAMYRCASSPGLWREGEKLFFGSGTQLSVL.

The chain joins TRBV5-6 to TRBJ2-2; D unresolved. This CDR3 comprises 12 residues. Germline CDR1 is SGHDT and CDR2 is YYEEEE. Deletions cut 2 bases from V and 8 bases from J, with 7 bases between. The CDR3 sequence is CASSFYRGELFF. For the CDR3, the DNA is TGTGCCAGCAGCTTTTACCGGGGGGAGCTGTTTTTT.

J is TRBJ1-4 and V is TRBV28; D unresolved. V dropped 6 bases and J dropped 7 bases, with 6 bases sitting between them. From germline, CDR1 is MDHEN and CDR2 SYDVKM. CDR3 size: 11 residues. DNA of the CDR3: TGTGCCAGCAGGTCCCGTGAAAAACTGTTTTTT. Translation gives CASRSREKLFF.

DNA of the CDR3: TGTGCCAGCAGCCCGCGTCGGGGAGCGGGGGAGGATGAGCAGTTCTTC. This sequence encodes CASSPRRGAGEDEQFF. The chain is built from TRBV14 and TRBJ2-1; 8 bases fit TRBD2. Germline trimming cut 4 bases from V and 8 bases from J; bases unmatched to any gene: 13. CDR3 length: 16 amino acids. Looked up from germline, CDR1 is SGHDN and CDR2 is FVKESK. The full variable domain, its missing parts supplied by reference TRBV14 and TRBJ2-1, is EAGVTQFPSHSVIEKGQTVTLRCDPISGHDNLYWYRRVMGKEIKFLLHFVKESKQDESGMPNNRFLAERTGGTYSTLKVQPAELEDSGVYFCASSPRRGAGEDEQFFGPGTRLTVL.

DNA of the CDR3: TGTGCCAGCAGTTTTAACTACAACAATGAGCAGTTCTTC. It is translated as CASSFNYNNEQFF. The chain links TRBV27 to TRBJ2-1; D is undetermined. This CDR3 has 13 amino acids. Trimming cost V 3 bases and J 5 bases, with 8 bases left between them. Germline V gene data show CDR1 as MNHEY and CDR2 as SMNVEV (reference sequence).

The chain couples TRBV2 to TRBJ1-4; weak D call: TRBD1 (5 bases). CDR1 and CDR2 (germline): SNHLY, FYNNEI. This CDR3 is 15 amino acids long. V was pared by 2 bases and J by 4 bases, with 11 bases between. The CDR3 loop is CASSETRVRNEKLFF. DNA of the CDR3: TGTGCCAGCAGTGAAACCAGGGTTCGTAATGAAAAACTGTTTTTT.

This clone was counted only a few times. This rearrangement joins TRBV28 to TRBJ1-3, with D perhaps matching TRBD1 (5 bases). V was pared by 1 base and J by 1 base, with 11 bases between. From germline, CDR1 is MDHEN and CDR2 SYDVKM. The CDR3 has 16 residues. The CDR3 sequence is CASSLFGTTSGNTIYF. In DNA form, the CDR3 reads TGTGCCAGCAGTTTATTCGGGACTACTTCTGGAAACACCATATATTTT. The variable domain in full, with the rest retrieved from reference TRBV28 and TRBJ1-3, is DVKVTQSSRYLVKRTGEKVFLECVQDMDHENMFWYRQDPGLGLRLIYFSYDVKMKEKGDIPEGYSVSREKKERFSLILESASTNQTSMYLCASSLFGTTSGNTIYFGEGSWLTVV.

The V gene is TRBV30, the J gene TRBJ1-5; 8 nucleotides align to TRBD1. CDR1 is GTSNPN, CDR2 SVGIG, per germline (reference sequence). V shed 1 base, J shed 4 bases, and the junction held 6 bases outside the gene matches. This CDR3 is 15 amino acids long. CDR3 amino acids: CAWSALGQGNQPQHF. In DNA form, the CDR3 reads TGTGCCTGGAGTGCCCTAGGACAGGGTAATCAGCCCCAGCATTTT.

The V call is TRBV27, the J call TRBJ1-2, with 7 positions matching TRBD1. V lost 10 bases to trimming and J lost 5 bases; unmatched junction nucleotides: 7. Germline CDR1 is MNHEY and CDR2 is SMNVEV (reference sequence). This CDR3 has 12 residues. The DNA for the CDR3 is TGTGCCACCCTAAACAGGGGTTATGGCTACACCTTC. As protein: CATLNRGYGYTF.

The chain links TRBV28 to TRBJ1-1; D might be TRBD1 (5 bases). The V gene lost 7 bases and the J gene lost 11 bases, with 20 bases spanning the gap. The CDR3 is 13 residues long. Germline CDR1 MDHEN, CDR2 SYDVKM. The CDR3 sequence: CASTVSMTRVAFF. The CDR3 region has the DNA TGTGCCAGCACCGTAAGCATGACCAGGGTGGCTTTCTTT.

This chain connects TRBV9 to TRBJ1-2; D gene uncertain. The CDR3 length is 13 residues. Per the germline V gene, CDR1 is SGDLS and CDR2 is YYNGEE. V was shortened by 0 bases and J by 7 bases, with 10 bases between the two germline ends. CDR3 DNA: TGTGCCAGCAGCGTAGGAACGGGTTTTGGCTACACCTTC. The encoded protein is CASSVGTGFGYTF.

The chain joins TRBV29-1 to TRBJ2-7; 10 bases are shared with TRBD1. Germline-derived CDR1 and CDR2 are SQVTM and ANQGSEA. With 4 bases clipped from V and 4 bases from J, the junction kept 10 bases outside the gene matches. There are 15 residues in the CDR3. The CDR3 loop is CSVAGWDRGRYEQYF. DNA for the CDR3: TGCAGCGTTGCTGGATGGGACAGGGGTAGGTACGAGCAGTACTTC.

This rearrangement joins TRBV2 to TRBJ2-1; 14 bases are shared with TRBD2. The CDR3 has 14 residues. CDR1 and CDR2 (germline): SNHLY, FYNNEI. J lost 12 bases, V lost 7 bases, and 8 bases had no gene match. CDR3 nucleotides: TGTGCCAGCACCGGGACTAGCGGGAGTTCTCGGCAGTTCTTC. Amino acids: CASTGTSGSSRQFF. Combining the CDR3 with reference TRBV2 and TRBJ2-1 gives the whole variable domain EPEVTQTPSHQVTQMGQEVILRCVPISNHLYFYWYRQILGQKVEFLVSFYNNEISEKSEIFDDQFSVERPDGSNFTLKIRSTKLEDSAMYFCASTGTSGSSRQFFGPGTRLTVL.